This TCR beta chain was observed in a study of blood T cell repertoires in COVID-19 (dated by TCRdb to about 2020). Some background on the complete study: Samples from collaborators originated in the United States, Italy and Spain and spanned both the acute and convalescent phases of COVID-19. The material from the prospective study consisted of cDNA or gDNA derived from T cells, B-cell-depleted T cells, or PBMCs. The dataset comprised deeply sampled blood TCRbeta repertoires from subjects exposed to, actively infected with, or recovered from COVID-19. The repertoires were released in a freely available public database intended as a resource for research on the immune response to SARS-CoV-2. Samples were obtained from the ongoing ImmuneRACE study (first 160 participants) and from about 1,300 subjects provided by 6 global collaborators. The sample metadata nearly always contained a de-identified subject ID, COVID-19 status, age in years and sex. HLA class I and class II types, where available, came from metadata supplied by the sample provider rather than from assay-based typing. Study-wide findings and limitations: The amount of clinical and demographic metadata varied by source and participant and was provided uncurated.

The collaborating institutions used their own protocols to collect whole blood in K2EDTA tubes. For TCRbeta analysis, collaborators shipped samples in one of three forms: frozen whole blood, isolated PBMCs, or DNA extracted from either of those sample types. The CDR3 runs 16 residues from the cysteine to the phenylalanine. Only CDR3 DNA remains: 48 bases, in frame from the first base. V has 2 bases trimmed and J has 1 base trimmed; junction bases matching no gene number 3. The CDR1 and CDR2 encoded by the germline V gene (reference sequence) are LNHNV and YYDKDF. The immunoSEQ Assay, a bias-controlled multiplex PCR, was used to amplify TCRbeta CDR3 regions from genomic DNA. Per the source publication's procedure: Within the assay, amplification of reference gene primers was used to estimate how many nucleated cells each sample contained. To quantify the absolute abundance of each unique TCRbeta CDR3 rearrangement, sequence reads were collapsed and filtered. Productive Simpson clonality was computed per sample as the square root of Simpson's diversity index over productive rearrangements. TCRdb mirrors the immuneACCESS table, restricted to in-frame sequences. Some clones are absent from its copies; in checked studies, under half trace to an unresolved V gene, and the reason for the others is unknown. The DNA gave D and trimming, while V, J and clone size come from that table. Counted in this sample were around 270,000 clones; 80% to 90% of them appeared once. The ten largest clones take up nearly 2% of the sample.

Regarding this clone: The antigen this receptor binds is unknown. No much larger clone exists at a distance of one base, and base qualities are not known.

The chain joins TRBV15 to TRBJ2-1, with 9 junctional bases fitting TRBD2. The sequenced sample was peripheral blood. The source of this sequence is a man in his thirties or forties with active or convalescent COVID-19. The bases are TGTGCCACCAGCAGAATAGCGGGGGCTTCCTACAATGAGCAGTTCTTC. It specifies CATSRIAGASYNEQFF.